The 6 T cell receptor beta chains presented below share a single source sample, sequenced in a study of long-term antiretroviral therapy in people with HIV. Samples were assayed with immunoSEQ v3.0 at survey level. The repertoire was sequenced with immunoSEQ multiplex PCR; TCRdb's copy has only in-frame clones and lacks some. In the table there are around 20,000 clones, roughly four fifths of which are singletons. The material sequenced was unsorted PBMCs, taken 0.2 years after starting antiretroviral therapy. Receptors were obtained from a woman under 40 with HIV.

The chain recombines TRBV6-4 with TRBJ2-1; TRBD1 might be the D (5 bases). The CDR3 length is 13 residues. The germline CDR1 and CDR2 sequences are MRHNA and SNTAGT. Trimming removed 3 bases from V and 8 bases from J, with 11 bases in between. Here the CDR3 DNA reads TGTGCCAGCAGTGAATATTGGGGCGATGAGCAGTTCTTC. Its translation: CASSEYWGDEQFF.

CDR3 protein: CASSPPGLAGGEQFF. CDR3 sequence (DNA): TGTGCCAGCTCACCACCGGGACTAGCGGGCGGCGAGCAGTTCTTC. The rearrangement links TRBV18 to TRBJ2-1; 12 bases match TRBD2. The CDR3 covers 15 residues. The junction had 4 bases not matched to a gene; V was cut back by 0 bases and J by 10 bases. Germline V gives CDR1 KGHSH, CDR2 LQKENI.

V and J are TRBV2 and TRBJ2-7; D uncertain. Deletions cut 7 bases from V and 4 bases from J, with 8 bases between. This CDR3 is built from 11 residues. Germline CDR1 and CDR2: SNHLY and FYNNEI. CDR3: CASTPIYEQYV. CDR3 nucleotides: TGTGCCAGCACCCCGATTTACGAGCAGTACGTC.

The J gene is TRBJ2-3, the V gene TRBV7-2; 9 bases match TRBD2. V gave up 5 bases and J gave up 6 bases; unmatched junction bases: 12. This CDR3 has 16 residues. CDR1 SGHTA and CDR2 FQGNSA come from the germline V gene. In DNA form, the CDR3 reads TGTGCCAGCAGCCCACCGGGACTAGCAAAGGAGGATACGCAGTATTTT. Its translation: CASSPPGLAKEDTQYF.

This clone was seen only a few times. V usage is TRBV27 and J usage is TRBJ1-1; D perhaps matches TRBD1 (6 bases). Germline-derived CDR1 and CDR2 are MNHEY and SMNVEV (reference sequence). Trimming removed 4 bases from V and 1 base from J, with 19 bases in between. The CDR3 is 17 amino acids. This chain's CDR3 is CASSSPNPGTRNTEAFF. CDR3 nucleotide sequence: TGTGCCAGCAGTTCACCCAACCCCGGGACAAGGAACACTGAAGCTTTCTTT.

The V and J genes are TRBV4-1 and TRBJ1-1; no clear D. This CDR3 has 14 residues. Trimming left V 1 base short and J 4 bases short, with 10 bases between. The germline gives CDR1 MGHRA, CDR2 YSYEKL. The CDR3 reads CASSQVLGSTEAFF. For the CDR3, the DNA is TGCGCCAGCAGCCAAGTTTTAGGCAGCACTGAAGCTTTCTTT.